This TCR beta chain was obtained from a study of cytomegalovirus exposure and HLA in healthy donors. With respect to this clone: As yet, its antigen is unknown. Relative to the germline gene, one junction end is altered; a read error may explain this. Other DNA sequences in the sample encode the same CDR3.

The PCR used 60 Vbeta and 13 Jbeta primers. TCRdb's copy holds only in-frame clones and misses some; the assay was immunoSEQ multiplex PCR. The repertoire holds some 150,000 clones, with approximately 80% as singletons. General study points: There were three CMV-associated chains whose specificity for CMV antigens was confirmed in vitro.

Sequencing was carried out using PBMCs. This clonotype was obtained from a man in his thirties or forties in good health and CMV-seropositive.

CDR3 in amino acids: CASSLRWDRFGNTIYF. The CDR3 bases are TGTGCTAGCAGCTTACGTTGGGACAGATTCGGAAACACCATATATTTT. The V and J genes are TRBV7-7 and TRBJ1-3, with 7 bases identical to TRBD1. The CDR3 loop spans 16 amino acids. The germline gives CDR1 SSHAT, CDR2 FNYEAQ (reference sequence).